This TCR beta chain came from a study of technical replicates of blood from several donors. The data were produced by immunoSEQ multiplex PCR, yet TCRdb's version contains in-frame clones alone and is incomplete. The table records around 100,000 clones, over 90% of them present only once. Germline V lookup: CDR1 LNHDA, CDR2 SQIVND (reference sequence). Unmatched junction bases numbered 15, after V lost 8 bases and J lost 5 bases. This CDR3 has 15 amino acids. The sample consisted of T cells isolated from PBMCs. The TCR comes from a human donor in good health. The chain employs TRBV19 and TRBJ2-7; TRBD1 agrees at 7 bases. In DNA, the CDR3 is TGTGCCAGTGGCCGGGACAGTGGGGGTCTGGACGAGCAGTACTTC. Translated: CASGRDSGGLDEQYF.